This T cell receptor (beta chain) was profiled in a study of Graves' ophthalmopathy and Graves' hyperthyroidism. Regarding the study as a whole: With a specificity of just under 75% and a sensitivity of about 70%, the model predicted ophthalmopathy progression. Blood also carried most expanded thyroid clonotypes exceeding 0.001 frequency.

Disease in donors with ophthalmopathy had moderate-to-severe activity, CAS ≥3, NOSPECS ≥4 and under 3 months' duration. Symptoms, serum thyroxine and TRAb, thyroid ultrasound, and orbital computed tomography formed the diagnostic basis. As the template, RNA transcripts were used to amplify TCR beta CDR3 regions. RT-PCR was first run with HTBI primers, then multiplex PCR in a second round. From the multiplex PCR reads, TCRdb called clonotypes with MiXCR, one entry per CDR3 protein. This table has about 220,000 distinct CDR3 sequences, under 25% appearing once. Only one count was recorded for this clonotype. Its antigen is undetermined. The CDR3 length is 16 residues. V was clipped by 8 bases and J by 3 bases; unmatched bases: 13.

The sequencing input was peripheral blood. The chain links TRBV12-3 or TRBV12-4 to TRBJ1-2; 9 bases fit TRBD1. This TCR came from a woman in her forties or fifties with Graves' ophthalmopathy. CDR3 sequence reads: CASCLGTGNDDYGYTF. Written as DNA, the CDR3 is TGTGCCAGCTGCTTAGGGACAGGGAATGATGACTATGGCTACACCTTC.